The rows below give T cell receptor beta chains drawn from one sample of a study of T cell responses to AZD1222 COVID-19 vaccine. Clones were read by immunoSEQ multiplex PCR, and TCRdb kept only the in-frame ones, dropping some. The sample records about 140,000 clones, 88% being singletons. The source was peripheral blood, collected 28 days after the second AZD1222 dose. These receptors all stem from an adult who received the AZD1222 COVID-19 vaccine. Each CDR3 is given with its conserved first and last residue. The D gene is left open where the match is weak. The size of a clone is reported for some rows only, either as once, few or many, or as a class for expanded clones.

J | length | D | size | V | CDR3 | DNA
TRBJ2-1 | 13 | NA | NA | TRBV7-2 | CASSFQPHNEQFF | TGTGCCAGCAGCTTCCAACCCCACAATGAGCAGTTCTTC
TRBJ2-3 | 15 | NA | NA | TRBV11-3 | CASSKGSSDRDTQYF | TGTGCCAGCAGCAAAGGGTCTAGCGACAGAGATACGCAGTATTTT
TRBJ2-3 | 18 | TRBD1 | NA | TRBV28 | CASSLLRGTGQGTDTQYF | TGTGCCAGCAGTTTACTCAGGGGGACCGGACAGGGCACAGATACGCAGTATTTT
TRBJ1-4 | 16 | NA | NA | TRBV4-3 | CASSQGDTGTNEKLFF | TGCGCCAGCAGCCAAGGGGATACAGGGACTAATGAAAAACTGTTTTTT
TRBJ2-7 | 16 | NA | few | TRBV4-3 | CASSQVLKAGSYEQYF | TGCGCCAGCAGCCAGGTGCTCAAAGCGGGTTCCTACGAGCAGTACTTC
TRBJ1-1 | 14 | TRBD1 | NA | TRBV28 | CASSFLQGISEAFF | TGTGCCAGCAGTTTCCTACAGGGGATATCTGAAGCTTTCTTT
TRBJ2-3 | 15 | NA | NA | TRBV11-3 | CASSFGLSSTDTQYF | TGTGCCAGCAGCTTCGGGTTATCTAGCACAGATACGCAGTATTTT
TRBJ2-1 | 14 | NA | NA | TRBV28 | CASSSRGGYNEQFF | TGTGCCAGCAGTTCTAGGGGGGGGTACAATGAGCAGTTCTTC
TRBJ2-2 | 11 | NA | NA | TRBV9 | CASSVEGELFF | TGTGCCAGCAGCGTAGAAGGGGAGCTGTTTTTT
TRBJ2-4 | 14 | NA | few | TRBV29-1 | CSVEAGPAKNIQYF | TGCAGCGTTGAGGCAGGGCCGGCCAAAAACATTCAGTACTTC
TRBJ2-7 | 14 | NA | NA | TRBV18 | CASSPTTGTTEQYF | TGTGCCAGCTCACCGACTACCGGGACAACCGAGCAGTACTTC
TRBJ1-2 | 15 | TRBD1 | NA | TRBV5-1 | CASSLARTGNYGYTF | TGCGCCAGCAGCTTGGCCCGGACAGGGAACTATGGCTACACCTTC
TRBJ2-6 | 15 | NA | once | TRBV6-5 | CATLTGSAGANVLTF | TGTGCCACCCTTACGGGGTCGGCTGGGGCCAACGTCCTGACTTTC
TRBJ2-7 | 14 | TRBD1 | NA | TRBV6-2/TRBV6-3 | CASSFLRQGYEQYF | TGTGCCAGCAGTTTCCTACGACAGGGCTACGAGCAGTACTTC
TRBJ1-2 | 15 | NA | NA | TRBV28 | CASSLTDRFGYGYTF | TGTGCCAGCAGTTTAACCGACAGGTTCGGGTATGGCTACACCTTC
TRBJ2-5 | 14 | NA | NA | TRBV18 | CASSGGGHGETQYF | TGTGCCAGCTCAGGAGGAGGCCACGGGGAGACCCAGTACTTC
TRBJ2-1 | 14 | NA | NA | TRBV28 | CASSLRSGYNEQFF | TGTGCCAGCAGTCTAAGGTCGGGGTACAATGAGCAGTTCTTC
TRBJ2-2 | 16 | TRBD1 | NA | TRBV18 | CASSAGQGTNTGELFF | TGTGCCAGCTCAGCGGGACAGGGGACGAACACCGGGGAGCTGTTTTTT
TRBJ1-6 | 15 | TRBD1 | NA | TRBV3-1/TRBV3-2 | CASSPLGGLNSPLHF | TGTGCCAGCAGCCCCTTAGGGGGCCTAAATTCACCCCTCCACTTT
TRBJ1-4 | 14 | NA | NA | TRBV2 | CASKKEGMGEKLFF | TGTGCCAGCAAGAAGGAAGGGATGGGAGAAAAACTGTTTTTT
TRBJ2-2 | 18 | TRBD2 | NA | TRBV6-4 | CASSDSPPSGRYTGELFF | TGTGCCAGCAGTGACTCGCCGCCTAGCGGGAGATACACCGGGGAGCTGTTTTTT
TRBJ1-2 | 13 | NA | NA | TRBV2 | CASSDRQGYGYTF | TGTGCCAGCAGTGATCGGCAGGGGTATGGCTACACCTTC
TRBJ2-1 | 14 | TRBD2 | NA | TRBV6-1 | CASSEGDYYNEQFF | TGTGCCAGCAGTGAAGGGGACTACTACAATGAGCAGTTCTTC
TRBJ2-7 | 12 | NA | NA | TRBV10-3 | CAISESMYEQYF | TGTGCCATCAGTGAGTCCATGTACGAGCAGTACTTC
TRBJ2-1 | 13 | NA | few | TRBV7-8 | CASSRTRGGQGVF | TGTGCCAGCAGTCGAACTCGTGGGGGCCAAGGAGTCTTC
TRBJ1-1 | 14 | NA | NA | TRBV5-6 | CASSGGSADTEAFF | TGTGCCAGCAGCGGGGGAAGTGCGGACACTGAAGCTTTCTTT
TRBJ1-6 | 18 | TRBD1 | NA | TRBV9 | CASSEQPGGGSYNSPLHF | TGTGCCAGCAGCGAGCAGCCAGGGGGAGGCTCCTATAATTCACCCCTCCACTTT
TRBJ1-2 | 12 | NA | once | TRBV18 | CASSLLGNGYTF | TGTGCCAGCTCACTATTGGGAAATGGCTACACCTTC
TRBJ2-2 | 17 | NA | NA | TRBV30 | CAWSAGHLRRDTGELFF | TGTGCCTGGAGCGCGGGGCACCTAAGACGGGACACCGGGGAGCTGTTTTTT
TRBJ2-7 | 15 | NA | NA | TRBV6-2/TRBV6-3 | CASSRGGSYFYEQYF | TGTGCCAGCAGTCGAGGGGGAAGTTACTTCTACGAGCAGTACTTC